The clone carrying this TCR beta chain was counted once. Only in-frame clones appear in the TCRdb table, and some are missing; sequencing was by immunoSEQ multiplex PCR. There are about 260,000 clones in the sample; 80% to 95% occur only once, and roughly 0.51% lies in the top ten. This record belongs to a study of T cell responses to AZD1222 COVID-19 vaccine. CDR1 and CDR2 (germline): SGHRS, YFSETQ. J gave up 8 bases and V 3 bases, and 8 bases lay outside the gene matches. CDR3 size: 14 residues. This sample comprised peripheral blood, obtained on day 0 of AZD1222 vaccination. The TCR comes from an adult in good health. V is TRBV5-1 and J is TRBJ1-3, with 7 bases fitting TRBD1. CDR3 region: CASSSGQALDTIYF. The CDR3 coding sequence is TGCGCCAGCAGCTCCGGACAGGCCTTGGACACCATATATTTT. The whole variable domain, remainder taken from reference TRBV5-1 and TRBJ1-3, is KAGVTQTPRYLIKTRGQQVTLSCSPISGHRSVSWYQQTPGQGLQFLFEYFSETQRNKGNFPGRFSGRQFSNSRSEMNVSTLELGDSALYLCASSSGQALDTIYFGEGSWLTVV.